Below, one TCR beta chain is given with its context. Its antigen is unknown. V lost 5 bases and J lost 3; bases outside the gene matches: 2. The germline V gene encodes CDR1 SEHNR and CDR2 FQNEAQ (reference sequence). CDR3 size: 13 residues. Deep was the level at which the assay was run. Sequenced by immunoSEQ multiplex PCR; TCRdb stores in-frame clones only, minus some. Of 300,000 to 400,000 clones listed, more than 75% are singletons. This sample is part of a study of shared clonotypes between healthy human individuals. Study-level results: Across several donors, naive CD4 shared around 5.3%, naive CD8 over 3%, memory CD4 roughly 2.5%, memory CD8 more than 0.35%. An anticipated effect of sequencing depth on clonotype sharing among donors was recognized.

The chain couples TRBV7-9 to TRBJ2-3, with 7 bases aligning to TRBD1. This TCR was sampled from a young man in good health. Sequencing input: memory CD8+ T cells sorted from blood. The subset: CD45RO+ cells pooled with CCR7-negative TemRA cells. The CDR3 loop reads CASSPQGTDTQYF. CDR3 bases: TGTGCCAGCAGCCCACAGGGGACAGATACGCAGTATTTT.